This T cell receptor (beta chain) was recorded in a study of blood T cell repertoires in COVID-19. Study-wide context: Both acute and convalescent COVID-19 samples were obtained from the United States, Italy and Spain. From T cells, B-cell-depleted T cells, or PBMCs came the material, which was cDNA or gDNA.

This clone was counted a single time. From germline, CDR1 is SGHTA and CDR2 FQGTGA. V was shortened by 2 bases and J by 6 bases, with 8 bases between the two germline ends. This CDR3 has 13 residues. Per the study methods: Researchers report that nucleated cell counts were estimated from reference gene primer amplification. The data were produced by immunoSEQ multiplex PCR, yet TCRdb's version contains in-frame clones alone and is incomplete. For V, J and clone size, that table is used; D and trimming come from the DNA. Among tens of thousands of clones, 79% were seen once, and the ten largest hold more than 20%.

This sequence joins TRBV7-3 and TRBJ1-5, with D hard to call. The sample was peripheral blood. This sequence originates from a man in his fifties or sixties with active or convalescent COVID-19. The CDR3 is CASSLYRGQPQHF. CDR3 DNA sequence: TGTGCCAGCAGCTTATATCGGGGTCAGCCCCAGCATTTT.